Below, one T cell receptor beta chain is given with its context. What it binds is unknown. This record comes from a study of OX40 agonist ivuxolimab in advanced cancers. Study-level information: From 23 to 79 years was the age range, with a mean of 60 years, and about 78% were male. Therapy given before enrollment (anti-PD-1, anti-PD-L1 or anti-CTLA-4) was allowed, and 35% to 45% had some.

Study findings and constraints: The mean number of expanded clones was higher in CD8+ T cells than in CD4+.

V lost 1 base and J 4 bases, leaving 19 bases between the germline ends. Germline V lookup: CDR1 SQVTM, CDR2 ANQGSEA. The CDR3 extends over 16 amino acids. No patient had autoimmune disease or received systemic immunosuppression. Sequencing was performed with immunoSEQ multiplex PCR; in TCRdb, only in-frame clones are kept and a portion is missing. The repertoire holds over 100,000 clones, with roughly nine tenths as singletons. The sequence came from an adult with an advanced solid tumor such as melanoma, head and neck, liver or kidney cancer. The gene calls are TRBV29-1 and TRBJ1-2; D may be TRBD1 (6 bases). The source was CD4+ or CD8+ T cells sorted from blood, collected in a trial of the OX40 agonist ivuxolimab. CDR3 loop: CSVEAAEQGKSYGYTF. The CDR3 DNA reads TGCAGCGTTGAAGCGGCGGAGCAGGGGAAGTCCTATGGCTACACCTTC.